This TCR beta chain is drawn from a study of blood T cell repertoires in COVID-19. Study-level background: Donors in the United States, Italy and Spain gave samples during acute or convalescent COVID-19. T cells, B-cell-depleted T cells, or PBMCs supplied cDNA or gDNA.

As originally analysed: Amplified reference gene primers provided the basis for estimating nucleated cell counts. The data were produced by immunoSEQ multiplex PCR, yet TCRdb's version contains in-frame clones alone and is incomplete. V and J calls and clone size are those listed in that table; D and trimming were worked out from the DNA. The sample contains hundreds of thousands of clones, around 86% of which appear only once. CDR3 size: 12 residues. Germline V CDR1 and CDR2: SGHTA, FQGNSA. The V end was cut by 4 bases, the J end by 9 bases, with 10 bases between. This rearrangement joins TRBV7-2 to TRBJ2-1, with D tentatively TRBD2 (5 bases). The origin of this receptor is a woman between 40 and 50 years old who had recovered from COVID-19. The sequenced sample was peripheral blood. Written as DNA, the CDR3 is TGTGCCAGCAGCTCCGACGCGGGTGAGCAGTTCTTC. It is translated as CASSSDAGEQFF.